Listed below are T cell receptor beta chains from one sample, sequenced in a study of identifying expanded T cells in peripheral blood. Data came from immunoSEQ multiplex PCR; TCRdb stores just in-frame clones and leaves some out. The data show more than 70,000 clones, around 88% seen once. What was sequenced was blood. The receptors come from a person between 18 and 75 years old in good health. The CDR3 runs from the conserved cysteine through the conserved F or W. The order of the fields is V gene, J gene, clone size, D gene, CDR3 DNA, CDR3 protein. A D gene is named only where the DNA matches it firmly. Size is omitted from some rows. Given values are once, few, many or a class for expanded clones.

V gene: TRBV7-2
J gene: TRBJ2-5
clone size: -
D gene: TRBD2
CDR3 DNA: TGTGCCAGCAAAGGACTAGCGGGGTTGGGGACCCAGTACTTC
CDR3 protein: CASKGLAGLGTQYF

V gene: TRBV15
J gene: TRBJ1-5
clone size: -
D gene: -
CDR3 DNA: TGTGCCACCAGCAGAGATATCGTTGGGCAGCCCCAGCATTTT
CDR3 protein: CATSRDIVGQPQHF

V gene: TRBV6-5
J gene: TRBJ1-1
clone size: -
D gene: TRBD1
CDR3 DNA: TGTGCCAGCAGTTACTTAGGGGGCAAAAGCACTGAAGCTTTCTTT
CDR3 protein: CASSYLGGKSTEAFF

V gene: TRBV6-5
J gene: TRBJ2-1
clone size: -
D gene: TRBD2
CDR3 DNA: TGTGCCAGCAGTTTGTCTAGCGGGGCAACTTACAATGAGCAGTTCTTC
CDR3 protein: CASSLSSGATYNEQFF

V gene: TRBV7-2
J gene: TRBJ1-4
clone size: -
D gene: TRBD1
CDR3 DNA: TGTGCCAGCAGCTCCCTCGGGGCAGGGGGCACTGCTAATGAAAAACTGTTTTTT
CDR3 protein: CASSSLGAGGTANEKLFF

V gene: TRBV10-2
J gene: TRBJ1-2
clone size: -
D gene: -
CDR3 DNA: TGCGCCAGCAGTGAGTACGACGACACCGGTTATGGCTACACCTTC
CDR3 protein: CASSEYDDTGYGYTF

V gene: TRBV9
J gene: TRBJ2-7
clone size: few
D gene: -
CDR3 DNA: TGTGCCAGCAGCGGAAGTCTCTCCTACGAGCAGTACTTC
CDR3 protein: CASSGSLSYEQYF

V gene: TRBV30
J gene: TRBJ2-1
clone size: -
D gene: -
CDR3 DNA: TGTGCCTGGACCGGCGGACTTCACCGGGCCCTCTTTAAGAGCTACAATGAGCAGTTCTTC
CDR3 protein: CAWTGGLHRALFKSYNEQFF

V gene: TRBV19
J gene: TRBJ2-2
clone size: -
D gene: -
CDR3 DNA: TGTGCCAGTACCTCAAGGGGGGGCCCCACCGGGGAGCTGTTTTTT
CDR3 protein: CASTSRGGPTGELFF

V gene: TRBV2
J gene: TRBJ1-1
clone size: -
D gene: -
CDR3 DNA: TGTGCCGAAACAGGGAACACTGAAGCTTTCTTT
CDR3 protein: CAETGNTEAFF

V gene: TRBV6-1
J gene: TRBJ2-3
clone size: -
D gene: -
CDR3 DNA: TGTGCCAGCAGAGCCGGACCGACCCGCACAGATACGCAGTATTTT
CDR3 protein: CASRAGPTRTDTQYF

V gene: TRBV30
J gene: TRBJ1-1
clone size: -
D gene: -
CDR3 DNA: TGTGCCTGGAGTACCTACTTGACAGGGAACACTGAAGCTTTCTTT
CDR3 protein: CAWSTYLTGNTEAFF

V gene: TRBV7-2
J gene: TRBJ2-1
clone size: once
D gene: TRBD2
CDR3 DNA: TGTGCCAGCAGCTTCGGACTAGCGGGTGAGCAGTTCTTC
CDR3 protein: CASSFGLAGEQFF

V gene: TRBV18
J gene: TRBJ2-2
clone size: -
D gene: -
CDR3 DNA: TGTGCCAGCTCACCGGATGGGTCCGGGGAGCTGTTTTTT
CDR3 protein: CASSPDGSGELFF

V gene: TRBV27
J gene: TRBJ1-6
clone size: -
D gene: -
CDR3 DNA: TGTGCCAGCCGCAGCCGGGACACATATAATTCACCCCTCCACTTT
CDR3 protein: CASRSRDTYNSPLHF

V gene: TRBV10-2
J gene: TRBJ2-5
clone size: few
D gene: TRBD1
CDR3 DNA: TGCGCCAGCAGCCTAGGGGGCTGGGAGACCCAGTACTTC
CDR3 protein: CASSLGGWETQYF

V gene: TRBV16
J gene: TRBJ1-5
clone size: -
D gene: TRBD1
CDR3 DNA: TGTGCCAGCAGCCAATCGGACAGGGGGAATCAGCCCCAGCATTTT
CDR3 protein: CASSQSDRGNQPQHF

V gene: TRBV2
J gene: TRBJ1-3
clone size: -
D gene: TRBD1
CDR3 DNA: TGTGCCAGCAGACCGGGACAGCTCTCTGGAAACACCATATATTTT
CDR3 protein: CASRPGQLSGNTIYF

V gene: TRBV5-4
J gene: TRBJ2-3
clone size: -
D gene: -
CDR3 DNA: TGTGCCAGCAGCCCCTTCCCCGGCAGCCCCGTAGGAGATACGCAGTATTTT
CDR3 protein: CASSPFPGSPVGDTQYF

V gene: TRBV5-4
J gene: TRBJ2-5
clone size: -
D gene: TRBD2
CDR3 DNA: TGTGCCAGCAGCTCGGGGGGAGGCTCCTATGGGGAAAGGTACTTC
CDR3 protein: CASSSGGGSYGERYF

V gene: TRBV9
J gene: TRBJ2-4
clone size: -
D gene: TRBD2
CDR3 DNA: TGTGCCAGCAGCCCGGCGGGGGGGAACATTCAGTACTTC
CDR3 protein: CASSPAGGNIQYF

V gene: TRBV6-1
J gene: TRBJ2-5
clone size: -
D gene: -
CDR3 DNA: TGTGCCAGCAGCCCCATTACGAAACAAGAGACCCAGTACTTC
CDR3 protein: CASSPITKQETQYF

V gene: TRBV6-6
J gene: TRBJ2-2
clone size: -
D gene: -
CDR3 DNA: TGTGCCAGCAGTTCACGGGACGGGGTGAACACCGGGGAGCTGTTTTTT
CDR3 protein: CASSSRDGVNTGELFF

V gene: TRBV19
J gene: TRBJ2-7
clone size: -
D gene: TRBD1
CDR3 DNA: TGTGCCAGTAGTATAACCGGGACAGGGAGGAAAGAGCAGTACTTC
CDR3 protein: CASSITGTGRKEQYF

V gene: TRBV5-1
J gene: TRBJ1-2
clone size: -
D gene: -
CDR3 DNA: TGCGCCAGCAGCCCCCAAGGGGGTAACTATGGCTACACCTTC
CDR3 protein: CASSPQGGNYGYTF

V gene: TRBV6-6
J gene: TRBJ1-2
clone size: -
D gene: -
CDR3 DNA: TGTGCCAGCAGTCGGCATACCTTGGATGGCTACACCTTC
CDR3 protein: CASSRHTLDGYTF

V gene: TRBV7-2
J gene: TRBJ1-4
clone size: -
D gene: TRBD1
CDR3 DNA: TGTGCCAGCAGCAGAAACAGGGGGCGCGGTGAAAAACTGTTTTTT
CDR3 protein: CASSRNRGRGEKLFF

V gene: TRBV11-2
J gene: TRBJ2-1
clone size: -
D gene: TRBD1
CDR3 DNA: TGTGCCAGCAGCCCCACAGGGGCCAATGAGCAGTTCTTC
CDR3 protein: CASSPTGANEQFF

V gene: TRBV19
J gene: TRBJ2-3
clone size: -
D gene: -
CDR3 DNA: TGTGCCAGTAGTATGGGCCCCCGCACAGATACGCAGTATTTT
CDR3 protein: CASSMGPRTDTQYF

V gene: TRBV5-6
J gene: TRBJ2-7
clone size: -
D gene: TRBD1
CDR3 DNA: TGTGCCAGCAGCGGGGACAGTGGCTCCTACGAGCAGTACTTC
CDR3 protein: CASSGDSGSYEQYF

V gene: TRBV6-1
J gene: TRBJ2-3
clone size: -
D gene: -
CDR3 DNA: TGTGCCAGCAGTGAACGTGAGCCAGGGATCATGAGGTTGGACACAGATACGCAGTATTTT
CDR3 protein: CASSEREPGIMRLDTDTQYF

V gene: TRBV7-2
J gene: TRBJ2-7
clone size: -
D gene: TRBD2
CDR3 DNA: TGTGCCAGCAGCGCAGCGGGGAACGAGCAGTACTTC
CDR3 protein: CASSAAGNEQYF

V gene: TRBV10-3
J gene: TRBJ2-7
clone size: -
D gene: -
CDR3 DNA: TGTGCCATCAGTGGGCGTCTTTCCTACGAGCAGTACTTC
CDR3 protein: CAISGRLSYEQYF

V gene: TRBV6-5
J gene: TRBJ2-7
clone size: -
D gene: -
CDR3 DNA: TGTGCCAGCAGTAAGTTAGAAACCTACGAGCAGTACTTC
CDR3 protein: CASSKLETYEQYF

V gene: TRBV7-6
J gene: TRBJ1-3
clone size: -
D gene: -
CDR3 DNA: TGTGCCAGCAGCTTAGGTCCGGGGGAACAGCGGCTATACGGAAACACCATATATTTT
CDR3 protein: CASSLGPGEQRLYGNTIYF

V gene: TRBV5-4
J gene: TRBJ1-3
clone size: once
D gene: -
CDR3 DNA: TGTGCCAGCAGCTTGAACAGGTTATCGGGAAACACCATATATTTT
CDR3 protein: CASSLNRLSGNTIYF

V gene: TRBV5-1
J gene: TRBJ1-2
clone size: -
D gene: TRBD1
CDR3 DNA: TGCGCCAGCAGCTACGGTGGAATGGACAGGGCCTATGGCTACACCTTC
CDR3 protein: CASSYGGMDRAYGYTF

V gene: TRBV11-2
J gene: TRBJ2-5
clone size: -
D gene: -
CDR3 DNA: TGTGCCAGCAGCTTCGGACATCGCGAAGAGACCCAGTACTTC
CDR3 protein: CASSFGHREETQYF

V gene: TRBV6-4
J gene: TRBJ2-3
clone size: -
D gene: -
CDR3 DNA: TGTGCCACCAGGGGAGGGGGAACAGATACGCAGTATTTT
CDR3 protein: CATRGGGTDTQYF

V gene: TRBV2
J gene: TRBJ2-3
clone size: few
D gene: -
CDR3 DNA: TGTGCCAGCAGTGAAGGTTCGTGGGATACGCAGTATTTT
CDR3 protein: CASSEGSWDTQYF

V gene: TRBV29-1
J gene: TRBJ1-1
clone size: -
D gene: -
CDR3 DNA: TGCAGCGTTGAATCTGGGATTAACACTGAAGCTTTCTTT
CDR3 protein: CSVESGINTEAFF

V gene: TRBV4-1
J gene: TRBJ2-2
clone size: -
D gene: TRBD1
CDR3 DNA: TGCGCCAGCAGCCAAGCCCGGGACAGTTCGAACACCGGGGAGCTGTTTTTT
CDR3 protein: CASSQARDSSNTGELFF

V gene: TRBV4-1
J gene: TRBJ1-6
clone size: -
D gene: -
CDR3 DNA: TGCGCCAGCAGCCAAGGGAGGAGCTCCTATAATTCACCCCTCCACTTT
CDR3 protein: CASSQGRSSYNSPLHF

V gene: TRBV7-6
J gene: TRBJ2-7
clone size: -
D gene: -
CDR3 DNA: TGTGCCAGCAGCTTAGTTGAGTCAGGCGAGCAGTACTTC
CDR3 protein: CASSLVESGEQYF

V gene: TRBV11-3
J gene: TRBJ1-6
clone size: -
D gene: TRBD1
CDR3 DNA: TGTGCCAGCAGCCCCGGGACAGTCTATAATTCACCCCTCCACTTT
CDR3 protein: CASSPGTVYNSPLHF

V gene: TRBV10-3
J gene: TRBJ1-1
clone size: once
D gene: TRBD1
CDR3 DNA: TGTGCCATCAGTGAGTCGACCCGGACAGGGAGGGACATGAACACTGAAGCTTTCTTT
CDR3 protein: CAISESTRTGRDMNTEAFF